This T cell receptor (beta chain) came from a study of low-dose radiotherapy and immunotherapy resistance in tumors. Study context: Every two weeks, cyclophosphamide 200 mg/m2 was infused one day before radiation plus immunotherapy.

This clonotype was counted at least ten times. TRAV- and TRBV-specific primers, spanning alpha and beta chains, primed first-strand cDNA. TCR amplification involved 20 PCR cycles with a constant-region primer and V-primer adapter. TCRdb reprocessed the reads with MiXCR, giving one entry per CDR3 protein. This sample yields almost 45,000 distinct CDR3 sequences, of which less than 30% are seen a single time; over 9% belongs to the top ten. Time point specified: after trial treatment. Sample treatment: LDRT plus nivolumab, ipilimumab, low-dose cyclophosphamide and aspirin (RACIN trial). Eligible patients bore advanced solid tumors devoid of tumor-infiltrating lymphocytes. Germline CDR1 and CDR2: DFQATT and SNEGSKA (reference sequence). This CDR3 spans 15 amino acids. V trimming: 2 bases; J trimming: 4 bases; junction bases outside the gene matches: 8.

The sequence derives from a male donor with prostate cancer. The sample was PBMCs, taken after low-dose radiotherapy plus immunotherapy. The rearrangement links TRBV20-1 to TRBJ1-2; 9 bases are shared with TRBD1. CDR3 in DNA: TGCAGTGCTAGAACTCCCTCGACAGGGGGCTATGGCTACACCTTC. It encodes CSARTPSTGGYGYTF.